Sequencing of this TCR beta chain was carried out in a study of T-cell reconstitution after alpha-beta-depleted transplantation in children. For TCRbeta, the library was prepared with unique molecular identifiers. A single record per CDR3 protein comes from TCRdb applying MiXCR to the PCR reads. The table shows 500,000 to 750,000 distinct CDR3 sequences, with 10% to 15% occurring only once. V dropped 4 bases and J dropped 3 bases, with 7 bases sitting between them. Looked up from germline, CDR1 is MDHEN and CDR2 is SYDVKM. This CDR3 comprises 13 residues. Only a few counts were recorded for this clonotype.

The J gene is TRBJ1-5, the V gene TRBV28; no clear D gene. Sequenced material: PBMCs, mostly from graft donor cells, taken 360 days after TCRalphabeta/CD19-depleted stem cell transplant. The source of this sequence is a male patient under 18 who had a stem cell transplant for acute myeloid leukemia, so the T cells may come from the graft donor. The CDR3 here is CASSWALNQPQHF. CDR3 nucleotides: TGTGCCAGCAGTTGGGCCCTCAATCAGCCCCAGCATTTT.